This T cell receptor beta chain was sequenced in a study of Graves' ophthalmopathy and Graves' hyperthyroidism (dated by TCRdb to the late 2010s). Some background on the complete study: Hyperthyroidism was considered stable if no progression to ophthalmopathy occurred within 18 months of follow-up. To tell Graves' ophthalmopathy apart from Graves' hyperthyroidism, and to predict which patients would progress to ophthalmopathy, the study relied on TCR beta repertoire signatures. In total, approximately 130 blood samples were TCR-sequenced: some 40 ophthalmopathy, under 80 hyperthyroidism and roughly 17 hyperthyroidism-to-ophthalmopathy patients. To explore V-J signatures that separate ophthalmopathy from hyperthyroidism, a discovery set of 95 to 100 patients was enrolled, consisting of about 41 with ophthalmopathy and approximately 57 with stable hyperthyroidism. For independent validation, a separate cohort was made up of 18 hyperthyroidism patients plus 17 patients who later progressed from hyperthyroidism to ophthalmopathy. In five or six hyperthyroidism patients, the T-cell repertoires found in thyroid tissue were compared with those found in blood. Following sampling, methimazole starting at 30 mg daily was administered to hyperthyroidism patients, and high-dose intravenous methylprednisolone was administered to ophthalmopathy patients. Broad study findings and their caveats: The 13-signature model separated ophthalmopathy from stable hyperthyroidism with about 86% sensitivity and approximately 83% specificity in cross-validation, and 80%/75% in the test set. In validation, the model predicted ophthalmopathy progression with 70.59% sensitivity and less than 80% specificity; 12 predicted patients were CT-confirmed with GO in a median of approximately 6.5 months. Sample size was not statistically predetermined, and group allocation was not concealed from the investigators. Most of the expanded thyroid clonotypes with a frequency above 0.001 were also detected in blood, and it was suggested that the thyroid immune response may be reflected by blood repertoires.

Hyperthyroidism patients were newly diagnosed, were aged 18 to 65 years, and had a disease duration under 2 months. Patients with other autoimmune diseases, uncontrolled infections, pregnancy or lactation were excluded from the study. Diagnosis relied on clinical symptoms, serum thyroxine, TRAb, thyroid ultrasound and orbital computed tomography. Total RNA was extracted with Trizol reagent and quality-checked on an Agilent 2100 Bioanalyzer. Ends trimmed: V by 0 bases, J by 6 bases; bases unmatched to a gene: 12. From cysteine to phenylalanine, the CDR3 is 16 amino acids long. Only the CDR3 DNA stays, 48 bases, in frame from base 1. The germline V gene (reference sequence) gives CDR1 as DFQATT and CDR2 as SNEGSKA. This clonotype was observed at least ten times. Its antigen is still unknown. The input lacks base qualities; no much larger clone sits a single base away. TCR beta CDR3 regions were amplified from RNA transcripts for repertoire sequencing. The first round of RT-PCR was done with HTBI primers and the Qiagen OneStep RT-PCR kit, and was followed by a second round of multiplex PCR, then size selection and purification. Libraries were sequenced paired-end with 100 bp reads on an Illumina HiSeq2000. In the authors' own workflow: Reads were processed with SOAPnuke, discarding reads with adapters, uncalled bases, mean Phred below 15, or no exact constant-primer or identifier match. COPE v1.2.5 was used to merge the high-quality paired reads. Each unique nucleotide sequence was defined as a clonotype, and clonotypes were aligned to IMGT TRB V, D and J references with MiTCR v1.1. Analysis was restricted to V-J combinations with a frequency above 0.0001, which covered 99.2% of repertoires. For each V-J combination, a TCR clonal expansion and chaos score was defined as the ratio of F50 clonal expansion to chaos observed in the TCRdist matrix. Features were reduced by Welch's t-statistics and random forest to around 14 V-J combinations, which fed a naive Bayes classifier. Thyroid-blood repertoire similarity was quantified with the Morisita-Horn index. TCRdb ran its own pipeline on the public reads, namely fastp trimming at Q25 and MiXCR clone calling, and kept in-frame beta chains. Each record represents a unique CDR3 protein, reported with the most common genes and DNA among its rows. None of the V and J calls come from the authors' own analysis; TCRdb made them. The sample data list around 1,200,000 distinct CDR3 sequences, and 35% to 40% of these were observed just once. Around 10% of the sample is in the top ten clones.

The source is an adult man with Graves' hyperthyroidism. The sample consisted of peripheral blood or thyroid tissue (not recorded which). The chain is encoded by TRBV20-1 joined to TRBJ1-2; TRBD1 lines up with 8 middle nucleotides. The nucleotides read TGCAGTGCTAGAGATTCCCCCAGGGGGCTGGTTGATGGCTACACCTTC. This yields the protein CSARDSPRGLVDGYTF.